These 28 T cell receptor beta chains share one sample of origin, sequenced in a study of a mutant IDH1 vaccine in newly diagnosed glioma (dated by TCRdb to the early 2020s). The time point label corresponds to: week 47, end of study. A 20-mer mutant IDH1 peptide at 300 micrograms in Montanide made up each vaccine dose, which was injected subcutaneously together with topical imiquimod. Library construction relied on the immunoSEQ multiplex PCR assay. TCRdb obtained this table from immuneACCESS and retained in-frame rearrangements with V and J assigned. These tables miss some clones; where compared with another copy, unresolved V genes account for less than half of the shortfall, and the remainder is unexplained. The sample table shows over 30,000 clones, and just under 90% are seen once. The ten largest clones capture more than 10% of the sample. The antigens of these receptors remain unknown. Sequencing used PBMCs, obtained from a glioma patient whose treatment included an IDH1 peptide vaccine. The receptors come from a woman aged 25 to 39 with glioma.

This chain joins TRBV9 and TRBJ1-1; TRBD1 is a possible D gene (6 bases). CDR1 is SGDLS, CDR2 YYNGEE, per germline. V was trimmed by 2 bases and J by 5 bases, leaving 10 bases between them. The CDR3 totals 13 residues. The CDR3 DNA follows: TGTGCCAGCAGCGTCGGGGGCCGTACTGAAGCTTTCTTT. The encoded protein is CASSVGGRTEAFF.

The chain links TRBV6-5 to TRBJ1-6; D call uncertain. V was trimmed by 2 bases and J by 6 bases, leaving 11 bases between them. CDR3 length: 15 amino acids. CDR1 and CDR2 (germline): MNHEY, SVGAGI. CDR3 residues: CASSYGGNTNSPLHF. CDR3 bases: TGTGCCAGCAGTTACGGCGGAAACACTAATTCACCCCTCCACTTT.

This chain uses TRBV5-6 with TRBJ1-5; D remains ambiguous. This CDR3 comprises 15 residues. Germline V gene sequence: CDR1 SGHDT, CDR2 YYEEEE. Trimming took off 2 bases at V and 3 bases at J, with 12 bases between the two ends. Written as DNA, the CDR3 is TGTGCCAGCAGCTTTAGTGCAGGTTCCAATCAGCCCCAGCATTTT. Protein: CASSFSAGSNQPQHF.

V and J are TRBV13 and TRBJ2-5; 8 positions agree with TRBD2. V trimming: 3 bases; J trimming: 5 bases; junction bases outside the gene matches: 11. The CDR3 runs to 16 residues. Germline CDR1 reads PRHDT; CDR2 reads FYEKMQ (reference sequence). The CDR3 loop is CASSFGLAPAGETQYF. DNA of the CDR3: TGTGCCAGCAGCTTTGGACTAGCCCCGGCGGGGGAGACCCAGTACTTC.

This chain connects TRBV15 to TRBJ1-2, with D hard to call. Germline V gene data show CDR1 as LNHNV and CDR2 as YYDKDF (reference sequence). Trimming removed 6 bases at V and 5 bases at J, with 13 bases between. The CDR3 runs 13 residues. The CDR3 region has the DNA TGTGCCACCAGTATCGGGCCCGAGTATGGCTACACCTTC. This codes for CATSIGPEYGYTF.

This clone was detected once. This rearrangement joins TRBV6-1 to TRBJ1-1; D uncertain. V was trimmed by 7 bases and J by 3 bases, leaving 15 bases between them. CDR1 is MNHNS and CDR2 is SASEGT in the germline V gene. This CDR3 has 14 amino acids. As DNA, the CDR3 is TGTGCCAGCACCCGACGGGCAAGAGACACTGAAGCTTTCTTT. Residues: CASTRRARDTEAFF.

This clone has a single count. The gene calls are TRBV5-8 and TRBJ1-1; D is unclear. The CDR3 is made up of 15 amino acids. Trimming pared 2 bases from V and 3 bases from J, leaving 14 bases between. Germline V gene data show CDR1 as SGHTS and CDR2 as YDEGEE. The CDR3, as DNA: TGTGCCAGCAGCTTCAAGGGCCGAGGGTACACTGAAGCTTTCTTT. This gives the protein CASSFKGRGYTEAFF.

The chain couples TRBV5-1 to TRBJ2-5; the D is unclear. This CDR3 spans 13 amino acids. The germline V and J ends were trimmed by 3 bases and 2 bases, with 8 bases remaining between them. Looked up from germline, CDR1 is SGHRS and CDR2 is YFSETQ. For the CDR3, the DNA is TGCGCCAGCAGCTCCTCTGTTCAAGAGACCCAGTACTTC. Translated, it gives CASSSSVQETQYF.

V gene TRBV27 combines with J gene TRBJ1-4, with D possibly TRBD1 on 5 matching bases. Trimming took 8 bases from V and 7 from J, leaving 17 bases between them. CDR1 MNHEY and CDR2 SMNVEV come from the germline V gene (reference sequence). The CDR3 is 14 residues long. The CDR3 DNA follows: TGTGCCAGCGGCGGCTGGGACCCCGCTGAAAAACTGTTTTTT. Translation gives CASGGWDPAEKLFF.

The rearrangement joins TRBV6-1 to TRBJ1-2; 7 bases fit TRBD1. The CDR3 has 15 amino acids. V shed 1 base and J 2 bases; nucleotides not matched to a gene: 4. Germline V gene lookup returns CDR1 MNHNS and CDR2 SASEGT. The CDR3 nucleotides read TGTGCCAGCAGTGAAGACACGGACAGGAACTATGGCTACACCTTC. Encoded protein: CASSEDTDRNYGYTF.

The chain employs TRBV15 and TRBJ1-3, with a weak D call TRBD1 (5 bases). Germline loops: CDR1 LNHNV, CDR2 YYDKDF (reference sequence). Deletions cut 1 base from V and 0 bases from J, with 19 bases between. CDR3 length equals 19 residues. The CDR3 sequence is CATSRGTGDSLFSGNTIYF. Written as DNA, the CDR3 is TGTGCCACCAGCAGAGGAACGGGCGACAGCCTCTTCTCTGGAAACACCATATATTTT.

The chain joins TRBV9 to TRBJ2-1; 11 bases fit TRBD2. The CDR3 contains 15 residues. The V gene's germline CDR1 is SGDLS and CDR2 YYNGEE. Trimming removed 3 bases from V and 6 bases from J; junction bases left unmatched: 5. CDR3 protein: CASSAGLAVSNEQFF. CDR3 DNA sequence: TGTGCCAGCAGCGCGGGACTAGCGGTTTCCAATGAGCAGTTCTTC.

This clone is medium-sized in the sample. This chain links TRBV6-5 with TRBJ1-5, with TRBD1 as a possible D gene (6 bases). The V gene's germline CDR1 is MNHEY and CDR2 SVGAGI. Deletions cut 6 bases from V and 4 bases from J, with 13 bases between. The CDR3 length is 14 residues. DNA for the CDR3: TGTGCCAGCAGAACAGGGATGGGGAATCAGCCCCAGCATTTT. It encodes CASRTGMGNQPQHF.

This clone was found once. The rearrangement uses TRBV6-7 and TRBJ2-7; a possible D gene is TRBD1 (5 bases). TRBV6-7 is identified as an open reading frame with a role that is uncertain. V dropped 9 bases and J dropped 0 bases, with 24 bases sitting between them. This CDR3 is 17 amino acids long. This CDR3 is CARQEPPLSLGSYEQYF. The DNA for the CDR3 is TGTGCCAGACAGGAACCTCCGTTGTCCCTTGGCTCCTACGAGCAGTACTTC.

The rearrangement uses TRBV7-2 and TRBJ1-4, with D perhaps matching TRBD1 (5 bases). The CDR3 spans 11 residues. Germline CDR1 SGHTA, CDR2 FQGNSA. V was trimmed by 1 base and J by 14 bases, leaving 8 bases between them. In DNA form, the CDR3 reads TGTGCCAGCAGCTTAGGTGGGGGGCTGTTTTTT. Its protein product is CASSLGGGLFF.

This chain joins TRBV6-5 and TRBJ2-3; 11 positions match TRBD1. The germline gives CDR1 MNHEY, CDR2 SVGAGI. V shed 4 bases, J shed 4 bases, and the junction held 7 bases outside the gene matches. CDR3 length: 16 amino acids. CDR3 sequence: CASSSRPGQGADTQYF. Written as DNA, the CDR3 is TGTGCCAGCAGTTCCCGACCGGGACAGGGGGCAGATACGCAGTATTTT.

This chain uses TRBV7-2 with TRBJ2-2, with unresolved D. The length of the CDR3 is 14 residues. V lost 2 bases and J lost 1, with 5 bases in between. From germline, CDR1 is SGHTA and CDR2 FQGNSA. Here the CDR3 reads CASSLTLNTGELFF. The CDR3 DNA is TGTGCCAGCAGCTTAACCCTGAACACCGGGGAGCTGTTTTTT.

This rearrangement joins TRBV2 to TRBJ1-4; no clear D gene. There are 11 residues in the CDR3. Germline V CDR1 and CDR2: SNHLY, FYNNEI. V lost 1 base and J 11 bases, leaving 5 bases between the germline ends. CDR3 sequence reads: CASSEEGKLFF. Written as DNA, the CDR3 is TGTGCCAGCAGTGAAGAAGGGAAACTGTTTTTT.

The J gene is TRBJ1-5, the V gene TRBV6-6; the D gene is possibly TRBD1 (5 bases). Germline loops: CDR1 MNHNY, CDR2 SVGAGI (reference sequence). The CDR3 length is 16 residues. V lost 0 bases, J lost 3 bases, and 12 bases lay in between. In DNA, the CDR3 is TGTGCCAGCAGTTACTCGGGGGGGATCTCCAATCAGCCCCAGCATTTT. Its protein is CASSYSGGISNQPQHF.

V usage is TRBV11-2 and J usage is TRBJ2-2; D is uncertain. Germline V gene sequence: CDR1 SGHAT, CDR2 FQNNGV. Trimming cost V 2 bases and J 6 bases, with 7 bases left between them. The CDR3 length is 13 residues. The CDR3 protein is CASSLSPAGELFF. The DNA of the CDR3 is TGTGCCAGCAGCTTATCCCCGGCCGGGGAGCTGTTTTTT.

Worth noting for this clone: The DNA is left out, because the CDR3 cannot be placed on it with certainty; the CDR3 is given as TCRdb lists it. This chain connects TRBV27 to TRBJ1-5. Germline values: CDR1 MNHEY, CDR2 SMNVEV (reference sequence). The CDR3 is 16 amino acids long, termini counted. Here the CDR3 reads CASSLGTGGSNQPQHF.

This chain joins TRBV27 and TRBJ2-7; D possibly corresponds to TRBD1 (6 bases). Germline values: CDR1 MNHEY, CDR2 SMNVEV (reference sequence). CDR3 length: 13 residues. V was cut by 4 bases and J by 2 bases, with 9 bases left in between. CDR3: CASSSGDAYEQYF. Written as DNA, the CDR3 is TGTGCCAGCAGTTCAGGGGATGCCTACGAGCAGTACTTC.

The chain combines TRBV13 with TRBJ2-5; weak D call: TRBD2 (5 bases). Trimming cost V 0 bases and J 3 bases, with 5 bases left between them. In germline, CDR1 is PRHDT, CDR2 FYEKMQ (reference sequence). CDR3 length equals 13 residues. The CDR3 sequence: CASSLGAEETQYF. DNA for the CDR3: TGTGCCAGCAGCTTAGGAGCGGAAGAGACCCAGTACTTC.

This clone occurred once. This chain uses TRBV7-6 with TRBJ1-5, with 7 bases identical to TRBD1. CDR1 and CDR2 (germline): SGHVS, FNYEAQ. Unmatched junction bases numbered 8, after V lost 5 bases and J lost 4 bases. This CDR3 is built from 15 residues. CDR3 DNA: TGTGCCAGCAGCCCTCAGGGGGTCGGGAATCAGCCCCAGCATTTT. This translates into CASSPQGVGNQPQHF. Variable domain in full (rest from reference TRBV7-6 and TRBJ1-5): GAGVSQSPRYKVTKRGQDVALRCDPISGHVSLYWYRQALGQGPEFLTYFNYEAQQDKSGLPNDRFSAERPEGSISTLTIQRTEQRDSAMYRCASSPQGVGNQPQHFGDGTRLSIL.

J is TRBJ1-4 and V is TRBV4-3; D is possibly TRBD1 (5 bases). Germline-derived CDR1 and CDR2 are LGHNA and YSLEER. Trimming removed 0 bases from V and 0 bases from J, with 8 bases in between. The CDR3 sequence is 16 residues long. CDR3 bases: TGCGCCAGCAGCCAAGATACGGGGGCAACTAATGAAAAACTGTTTTTT. Its protein is CASSQDTGATNEKLFF.

Sample share makes this clone medium-sized. J is TRBJ1-5 and V is TRBV18; D gene ambiguous. The CDR3 has 14 amino acids. V was shortened by 4 bases and J by 3 bases, with 10 bases between the two germline ends. Germline CDR1 reads KGHSH; CDR2 reads LQKENI. In DNA form, the CDR3 reads TGTGCCAGCTCACTATCGACAACCAATCAGCCCCAGCATTTT. It encodes CASSLSTTNQPQHF.

The CDR3 protein is CASSPPLAGYEQYF. In nucleotides, the CDR3 is TGCGCCAGCAGCCCCCCCTTAGCGGGGTACGAGCAGTACTTC. This chain joins TRBV5-1 and TRBJ2-7, with TRBD2 identical over 8 bases. Germline assignment: CDR1 SGHRS and CDR2 YFSETQ. This CDR3 is 14 amino acids long. The junction had 7 bases not matched to a gene; V was cut back by 4 bases and J by 4 bases. Together with reference TRBV5-1 and TRBJ2-7, the CDR3 gives the full variable domain: KAGVTQTPRYLIKTRGQQVTLSCSPISGHRSVSWYQQTPGQGLQFLFEYFSETQRNKGNFPGRFSGRQFSNSRSEMNVSTLELGDSALYLCASSPPLAGYEQYFGPGTRLTVT.

This clone was seen just once. The chain employs TRBV9 and TRBJ2-5, with D tentatively TRBD2 (7 bases). The CDR3 is 12 residues long. CDR1 and CDR2 (germline): SGDLS, YYNGEE. The germline V and J ends were trimmed by 7 bases and 5 bases, with 12 bases remaining between them. CDR3 amino acids: CASSRGGETQYF. Written as DNA, the CDR3 is TGTGCCAGCTCTAGGGGGGGGGAGACCCAGTACTTC.